The clone carrying this T cell receptor (beta chain) was counted a few times. The antigen is unknown. One end of the junction varies from germline; a read error may be responsible. The iRepertoire nested amplicon-rescue multiplex PCR amplified TCR alpha and beta CDR3s from RNA. Input was roughly 85-450 ng of tissue mRNA or PBMC total RNA. Each CDR3 protein is one row after TCRdb ran MiXCR on the multiplex PCR reads. The data hold tens of thousands of distinct CDR3 sequences, with roughly 40% observed a single time. This sample was taken from a study of glioma-infiltrating T cells. Regarding the study as a whole: Very few CDR3 sequences were shared between tissue and blood. Above-expected tissue-blood divergence occurred in all gliomas, most in low-grade ones.

This CDR3 is built from 13 residues. Looked up from germline, CDR1 is SGHTA and CDR2 is FQGNSA. This receptor was identified in a human donor with low-grade glioma or glioblastoma, undergoing nonglioma brain surgery, or in good health (not recorded which). The sequencing input was glioma tissue, nonneoplastic brain tissue, or PBMCs (not recorded which). The chain carries TRBV7-2 and TRBJ2-7, with unresolved D. CDR3 nucleotide sequence: TGTGCCGGCAGCTTAGTTATAAACTACGAGCAGTACTTC. Protein product: CAGSLVINYEQYF.